This T cell receptor beta chain was obtained from a study of blood T cell repertoires in COVID-19. Study at large: T cells, B-cell-depleted T cells, or PBMCs supplied cDNA or gDNA.

The V gene lost 4 bases and the J gene lost 5 bases, with 11 bases spanning the gap. Germline V CDR1 and CDR2: SQVTM, ANQGSEA. The CDR3 contains 12 residues. In the authors' methods: Cell counts per sample came from amplifying reference gene primers. Sequencing used immunoSEQ multiplex PCR; TCRdb keeps in-frame clones, though not all of them. D and trimming come from the DNA, and the V and J calls and clone size come from that table. The sample records around 200,000 clones, approximately 91% being singletons. Recovery meant two consecutive negative NP/OP PCR tests, professional clearance, or resolved symptoms.

The sequencing sample was made of PBMCs or T cells enriched from blood (not recorded which). The gene calls are TRBV29-1 and TRBJ2-5; TRBD2 might be the D (5 bases). This TCR derives from a woman between 18 and 30 years old who had recovered from COVID-19. CDR3 DNA sequence: TGCAGCGTTGTGCTGACGGGGGAGACCCAGTACTTC. Protein sequence: CSVVLTGETQYF. The variable domain in full, completed from reference TRBV29-1 and TRBJ2-5, reads SAVISQKPSRDICQRGTSLTIQCQVDSQVTMMFWYRQQPGQSLTLIATANQGSEATYESGFVIDKFPISRPNLTFSTLTVSNMSPEDSSIYLCSVVLTGETQYFGPGTRLLVL.